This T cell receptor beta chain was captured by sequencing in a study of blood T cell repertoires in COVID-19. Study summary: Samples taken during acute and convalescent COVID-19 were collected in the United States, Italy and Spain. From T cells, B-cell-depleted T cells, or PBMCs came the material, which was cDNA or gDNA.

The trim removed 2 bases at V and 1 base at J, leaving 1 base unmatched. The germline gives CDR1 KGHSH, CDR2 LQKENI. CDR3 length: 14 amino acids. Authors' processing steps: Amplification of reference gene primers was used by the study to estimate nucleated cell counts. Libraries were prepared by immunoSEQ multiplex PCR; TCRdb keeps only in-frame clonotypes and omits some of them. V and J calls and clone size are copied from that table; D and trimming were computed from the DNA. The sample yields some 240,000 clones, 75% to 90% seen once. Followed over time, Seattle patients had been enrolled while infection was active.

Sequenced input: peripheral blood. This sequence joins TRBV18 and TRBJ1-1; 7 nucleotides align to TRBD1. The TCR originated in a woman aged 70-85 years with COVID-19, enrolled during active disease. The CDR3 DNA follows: TGTGCCAGCTCACCAAACAGGGGGAACACTGAAGCTTTCTTT. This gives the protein CASSPNRGNTEAFF.